The 18 T cell receptor beta chains in this list originate from one sample, sequenced in a study of tumor and adjacent non-tumor tissue in lung cancer. The template was RNA from unsorted bulk tissue. Distant lung tissue was collected more than 3 cm away from the tumor edge. The library came from three nested PCR rounds adapted from ARM-PCR protocols. Each CDR3 protein gets one entry after TCRdb re-called the multiplex PCR reads with MiXCR. The data show about 110,000 distinct CDR3 sequences, with about 61% seen just once and about 20% held by the top ten. The sequencing input was distant non-tumor lung tissue. The receptors come from a man aged 60-69 years with non-small cell lung cancer.

Regarding this clonotype: Since a much larger clone is just one base distant, this may be a read error. The chain employs TRBV5-1 and TRBJ2-1, with TRBD2 as a possible D gene (6 bases). V was shortened by 4 bases and J by 6 bases, with 17 bases between the two germline ends. The CDR3 is 15 amino acids. From germline, CDR1 is SGHRS and CDR2 YFSETQ. The CDR3 bases are TGCGCCAGCAGCCCCGGGGAGGTGCGAGCCAATGAGCAGTTCTTC. This gives the protein CASSPGEVRANEQFF.

This clonotype has just a few counts. The CDR3: CSASRQEGVAFF. The DNA for the CDR3 is TGCAGTGCTAGTCGGCAAGAGGGTGTAGCTTTCTTT. The rearrangement links TRBV20-1 to TRBJ1-1; no clear D gene. Per the germline V gene, CDR1 is DFQATT and CDR2 is SNEGSKA (reference sequence). This CDR3 contains 12 residues. Trimming took 3 bases from V and 10 from J, leaving 15 bases between them.

This clonotype has a count of ten or more. The chain combines TRBV12-3 or TRBV12-4 with TRBJ2-7, with D unclear. The CDR3 has 15 residues. V lost 7 bases, J lost 2 bases, and 18 bases lay in between. The CDR3 spells CASTPSSHLAYEQYF. CDR3 DNA sequence: TGTGCCAGCACCCCATCCTCCCACCTAGCCTACGAGCAGTACTTC.

Turning to this clonotype: Mismatch with germline at one junction end may stem from a read error. The V and J genes are TRBV7-9 and TRBJ2-1; 11 bases fit TRBD1. This CDR3 contains 20 residues. Germline-derived CDR1 and CDR2 are SEHNR and FQNEAQ (reference sequence). Here the CDR3 reads CASSLFNGQGATSPYNERFF. For the CDR3, the DNA is TGTGCCAGCAGCTTATTTAACGGACAGGGGGCGACCAGCCCCTACAATGAGCGGTTCTTC.

This clonotype appeared a single time. This sequence may be a read error, since a much larger clone differs from it by one base. The rearrangement uses TRBV13 and TRBJ2-7; D is possibly TRBD2 (5 bases). The CDR3 is 13 amino acids. CDR1 is PRHDT, CDR2 FYEKMQ, per germline (reference sequence). The CDR3 loop reads CARSLGSIYEQYF. The CDR3 region has the DNA TGTGCCAGGAGCTTAGGGAGCATCTACGAGCAGTACTTC.

A word on this clonotype: The junction and the germline gene differ at one end; a read error may be behind it. The genes are TRBV28 and TRBJ2-3, with 8 bases that match TRBD2. This CDR3 is built from 17 residues. CDR1 and CDR2 (germline): MDHEN, SYDVKM. CDR3 DNA sequence: TGTGCCAGCAGTTCCTACCGAGCGGGAGTGACGGCAGATACGCATTATTTT. Translating gives CASSSYRAGVTADTHYF.

This clonotype has ten or more counts. This could be a read error, since a much larger clone is one nucleotide away. V usage is TRBV11-1 and J usage is TRBJ2-1, with 7 bases fitting TRBD2. This CDR3 spans 14 amino acids. Germline loops: CDR1 SGHAT, CDR2 FQDESV (reference sequence). CDR3 nucleotides: TGTGCCAGCTTTAGCAGCGGGGAGACGGGTGAGCAGTCCTTC. It codes for CASFSSGETGEQSF.

A note on this clonotype: One junction end disagrees with the germline gene, perhaps due to a read error. The J gene is TRBJ1-6, the V gene TRBV6-5; D is perhaps TRBD1 (6 bases). CDR1 is MNHEY and CDR2 is SVGAGI in the germline V gene. The CDR3 contains 14 residues. The DNA of the CDR3 is TGTGCCAGCAGTACCGGGACAATGAATTCACCCCTCCGCTTT. Translating gives CASSTGTMNSPLRF.

As concerns this clonotype: Sequence at one end of the junction differs from germline and may be a read error. The chain couples TRBV10-1 to TRBJ1-1; D is unclear. The CDR3 runs 12 residues. Germline V lookup: CDR1 WNHNN, CDR2 SYGVQD (reference sequence). CDR3 nucleotide sequence: TGCGCCGGCAGTAGAGGGAACACTGAAGCTTTCTTT. This gives the protein CAGSRGNTEAFF.

The chain is built from TRBV6-2 or TRBV6-3 and TRBJ2-3; possibly TRBD1 or TRBD2 for D (7 bases each). V gave up 4 bases and J gave up 4 bases, with 15 bases separating them. Looked up from germline, CDR1 is MNHEY and CDR2 is SVGEGT. The CDR3 consists of 15 residues. Here the CDR3 DNA reads TGTGCCAGCAGTTGCAGGGGGGAGGGCTCAGATACGCAGTATTTT. It translates to CASSCRGEGSDTQYF.

This clonotype was counted at least ten times. The rearrangement links TRBV6-1 to TRBJ2-5; D ambiguous. With 7 bases removed from V and 5 bases from J, the gap between germline ends came to 11 bases. This CDR3 region has 12 residues. Germline assignment: CDR1 MNHNS and CDR2 SASEGT. The chain's CDR3 is CASTPNTETQYF. The CDR3 nucleotides read TGTGCCAGCACACCGAACACGGAGACCCAGTACTTC.

As for this clonotype: The junction departs from the called germline gene at one end, perhaps through a read error. This chain connects TRBV20-1 to TRBJ1-5, with 12 bases that match TRBD1. The CDR3 has 15 residues. Germline V gene sequence: CDR1 DFQATT, CDR2 SNEGSKA (reference sequence). The CDR3 DNA reads as TGCAGTGTGGGGGACAGGGGGCTCGGCAATCAGCCTCAGCATTTT. Translated, it gives CSVGDRGLGNQPQHF.

This clonotype was observed once. One junction end does not reproduce the germline sequence, and a read error may be involved. The CDR3 protein is CASNLEQGGTDTQYF. Here the CDR3 DNA reads TGTGCCAGCAACTTAGAACAGGGAGGGACAGATACGCAGTATTTT. The chain recombines TRBV7-9 with TRBJ2-3; tentatively, D is TRBD2 (7 bases). There are 15 residues in the CDR3. Germline CDR1 reads SEHNR; CDR2 reads FQNEAQ (reference sequence). Complete variable domain (other parts from reference TRBV7-9 and TRBJ2-3): DTGVSQNPRHKITKRGQNVTFRCDPISEHNRLYWYRQTLGQGPEFLTYFQNEAQLEKSRLLSDRFSAERPKGSFSTLEIQRTEQGDSAMYLCASNLEQGGTDTQYFGPGTRLTVL.

Details on this clonotype: A junction boundary mismatches the germline segment, possibly from a read error. This chain connects TRBV6-6 to TRBJ1-2, with 9 positions matching TRBD1. Looked up from germline, CDR1 is MNHNY and CDR2 is SVGAGI (reference sequence). The CDR3 is 17 residues long. The DNA of the CDR3 is TGTGCCAGCAGCTACCAACTACAGGGGGCGGATAACTATGTCTACACCTTC. Its translation is CASSYQLQGADNYVYTF.

Remarks on this clonotype: This likely comes from a read error, as the CDR3 has no conserved phenylalanine or tryptophan at its end. The chain combines TRBV7-2 with TRBJ2-5; tentatively, D is TRBD2 (5 bases). CDR1 is SGHTA, CDR2 FQGNSA, per germline. CDR3 length: 14 amino acids. Trimming stripped 1 base from V and 5 bases from J, with 11 bases between. CDR3 sequence (DNA): TGTGCCAGCAGCTTAGAGCATCGGAGGGAGACCCAGTACTCC. It codes for CASSLEHRRETQYS.

This clonotype came up a few times. Being one base from a much bigger clone, this may be a read error. This sequence joins TRBV6-1 and TRBJ1-1; D is unclear. CDR3 size: 11 residues. CDR1 and CDR2 from the germline V gene are MNHNS and SASEGT. The CDR3 protein is CVSSDMGKAFF. The CDR3 region has the DNA TGTGTCAGCAGTGACATGGGGAAAGCTTTCTTT.

This clonotype was counted at least ten times. Here the CDR3 reads CASSHLFQNRGRETQYF. CDR3 in DNA: TGCGCCAGCAGTCATTTATTCCAGAACAGGGGCCGGGAGACCCAGTACTTC. The V gene is TRBV23-1, the J gene TRBJ2-5; 7 nucleotides line up with TRBD1. TRBV23-1 is placed among ORFs of uncertain function. J lost 5 bases, V lost 3 bases, and 15 bases had no gene match. CDR3 length: 17 amino acids.

With respect to this clonotype: Possible read error: a much larger clone is one base away. The rearrangement links TRBV10-3 to TRBJ2-5; TRBD2 matches 10 bases. Germline lookup yields CDR1 ENHRY and CDR2 SYGVKD. The CDR3 has 15 amino acids. J gave up 1 base and V 10 bases, and 9 bases lay outside the gene matches. CDR3 amino acids: CASTPGLASQETQYF. The DNA for the CDR3 is TGTGCCAGCACTCCGGGACTAGCGTCCCAAGAGACCCAGTACTTC.